The sequence of this TCR beta chain was determined in a study of radiotherapy plus CTLA-4 blockade in lung cancer. Those patients who had chemo-refractory metastatic non-small-cell lung cancer were given focal radiation along with CTLA-4 blockade through ipilimumab. Repertoires were generated with immunoSEQ multiplex PCR, while TCRdb's copy carries only in-frame clones and drops some. The sample lists about 36,000 clones, over 55% occurring once. This CDR3 has 17 residues. V lost 0 bases to trimming and J lost 5 bases; unmatched junction nucleotides: 11. Looked up from germline, CDR1 is WSHSY and CDR2 is SAAADI. Findings of the study overall: Clones derived from tumor TCRs expanded in blood after radiotherapy plus ipilimumab.

Regarding this clone: Its antigen remains unidentified.

This receptor was identified in a human donor with non-small cell lung cancer who had stable disease on radiotherapy plus ipilimumab. V usage is TRBV10-2 and J usage is TRBJ2-7; 9 bases map to TRBD1. The source was peripheral blood, collected from a patient treated with radiotherapy plus ipilimumab. The CDR3 protein is CASSESVPGQGAHEQYF. CDR3 sequence (DNA): TGCGCCAGCAGTGAGTCGGTCCCGGGACAGGGCGCCCACGAGCAGTACTTC.